This TCR beta chain was recovered during a study of tumor-infiltrating lymphocytes in primary liver carcinoma (TCRdb year 2017). With respect to the entire study: Hepatocellular carcinoma (four) or combined HCC and intrahepatic cholangiocarcinoma (one) was present in the five patients, who were three men and two women aged 30 to 69 years. A total of 35 specimens from 5 patients went through TCRbeta repertoire sequencing, namely 25 tumor regions, 5 adjacent noncancerous liver tissues and 5 peripheral blood samples. Technical replicate repertoires showed high reproducibility, with mean shared-clone rates about 0.88 and correlation coefficients above 0.98. For each liver tumor, the study sampled five regions along with adjacent normal tissue and blood, and applied TCRbeta repertoire sequencing, expression microarrays and whole-exome sequencing. The tumors of the five patients were staged as T1-T3 N0M0, with maximum diameters ranging from about 4 to 10 cm. To link TCRbeta repertoire diversity with the local molecular phenotype, the approximately 23 tumor region samples were profiled using Agilent mRNA microarrays. Samples yielded roughly 3.5 to 7.5 million productive TCRbeta reads; read depth did not differ significantly between tissue types. On the study overall, not on this receptor specifically: Only roughly 7-24% of top clones appeared in all five regions of a tumor, which suggests that tumor-infiltrating T cells are spatially heterogeneous. Only the TCR beta chain was sequenced, so true repertoire diversity is likely underestimated because unpaired alpha chains were not captured. Bulk unsorted samples precluded comparing CD4+ and CD8+ T cell repertoires. Compared with blood, tumors had a significantly larger share of the repertoire taken up by the top 250 clones (p = 0.039). Repertoire overlap was found to be higher between tumor regions (mean roughly 35%) than between tumor-adjacent (roughly 17%) or tumor-blood (14%) pairs, consistent with antigen-driven expansion. With just a handful of patients in the study, the authors point out that the findings should be validated in a larger study.

Counted from cysteine to phenylalanine, this CDR3 has 16 amino acids. The entry retains the CDR3 DNA only, 48 bases that are in frame from base 1. V loses 5 bases at its end and J loses 8 bases; junction bases beyond the gene matches: 7. As encoded in the germline V gene, CDR1 is KGHDR while CDR2 is SFDVKD. At least ten counts were recorded for this clonotype. Its specific antigen is unknown. Base qualities were left out, and no much larger clone turns up one base away. Total RNA and DNA were co-extracted without cell sorting from about 19-30 mg of bulk tissue using the AllPrep DNA/RNA mini kit. Roughly five patients with histopathologically diagnosed primary liver carcinoma underwent surgical resection in China between November 2015 and 2016. At the time of sampling, the patients had chronic HBV infection and had not received any treatment. Each tumor was sampled at five spatially separated regions: the tumor centre plus the superior, inferior, left-lateral and right-lateral poles. According to histology, viable tumor cells made up more than 80% of every tumor sample. Pieces of fresh tumor and adjacent tissue were cut in half, with one half kept in RNAlater at -80 degrees C and the other half sent for histology.

Using a constant-region primer and ProtoScript II reverse transcriptase, TCRbeta-specific cDNA was reverse-transcribed from approximately 500 ng total RNA. The TCRbeta libraries were prepared through three rounds of nested multiplex PCR following a slightly modified ARM-PCR procedure. Each of the first two PCR rounds ran for about 10 cycles and used multiplex TRBV1-TRBV30 forward primers together with a Cbeta reverse primer. Sample barcodes and Illumina adapters were added in a final 25-cycle PCR with Deep VentR polymerase. Before sequencing, amplicons of 200-500 bp were gel-purified using a QIAquick gel extraction kit. The TCRbeta amplicons were sequenced with 250-bp paired-end reads on an Illumina HiSeq 2500. As for the authors' bioinformatics: Trimmomatic v0.33 was used to quality-trim the reads, and FLASH v1.2.11 was used to merge paired reads so that full CDR3 sequences could be recovered. MiGEC v1.2.1b assigned V, D and J germline segments to the rearranged TCRbeta sequences. Clonotype statistics, along with Shannon-Wiener diversity indices, were calculated using VDJtools v1.0.0. To reduce sampling bias, subsequent analyses other than the diversity analysis used only the 250 most abundant clonotypes in each sample. In-frame beta chains were kept once TCRdb had trimmed the public reads at Q25 with fastp and called clones with MiXCR. One record per CDR3 amino acid sequence lists the most common genes and DNA. None of the V and J calls come from the authors' own analysis; TCRdb made them. The sample contains fewer than 90,000 distinct CDR3 sequences, 72% of them found a single time. The ten largest account for approximately 19% of the sample.

Specimen: liver tumor tissue from sampling region 1. The cell subset or site label corresponds to: tumor region T1, superior pole. This clonotype was obtained from a middle-aged man with primary liver carcinoma and hepatitis B virus infection. The rearranged chain carries TRBV24-1 and TRBJ2-1; TRBD2 agrees with 14 junctional bases. The CDR3 region has the sequence CATSGGTSGSLDEQFF. The sequence in DNA is TGTGCCACCAGTGGAGGGACTAGCGGGAGTCTGGATGAGCAGTTCTTC.